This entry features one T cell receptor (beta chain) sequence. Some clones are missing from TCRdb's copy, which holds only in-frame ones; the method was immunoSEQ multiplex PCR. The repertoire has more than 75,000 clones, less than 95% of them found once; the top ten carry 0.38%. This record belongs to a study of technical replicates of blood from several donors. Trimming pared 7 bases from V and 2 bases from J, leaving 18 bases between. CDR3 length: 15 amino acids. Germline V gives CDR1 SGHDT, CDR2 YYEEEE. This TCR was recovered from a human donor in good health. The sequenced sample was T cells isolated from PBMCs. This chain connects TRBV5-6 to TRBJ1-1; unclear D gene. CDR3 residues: CASRVSEGFNTEAFF. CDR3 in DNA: TGTGCCAGCCGAGTTTCGGAGGGTTTTAACACTGAAGCTTTCTTT.